A single sample is the source of the 32 T cell receptor beta chains below, sequenced in a study of radiation and T cells in renal cell carcinoma. The time point: baseline pretreatment blood. Described treatment: 15 Gy SBRT to primary tumor, nephrectomy 4 weeks later. TCRdb's copy holds only in-frame clones and misses some; the assay was immunoSEQ multiplex PCR. The sample holds about 95,000 clones; around 88% are singletons and the top ten take approximately 7.9%. This specimen consisted of blood, obtained from a patient whose treatment included radiotherapy and nephrectomy. The source is a man aged 50-59 years with renal cell carcinoma.

This sequence joins TRBV4-1 and TRBJ1-5; weak D call: TRBD1 (6 bases). Trimming took off 0 bases at V and 7 bases at J, with 13 bases between the two ends. Germline lookup yields CDR1 MGHRA and CDR2 YSYEKL. CDR3 length equals 15 residues. This chain's CDR3 is CASSQDSRGRQPQHF. DNA of the CDR3: TGCGCCAGCAGCCAAGATTCGCGGGGGCGGCAGCCCCAGCATTTT.

The chain is built from TRBV5-1 and TRBJ2-2, with 7 positions matching TRBD1. The trim removed 2 bases at V and 0 bases at J, leaving 4 bases unmatched. Germline V gives CDR1 SGHRS, CDR2 YFSETQ. CDR3 length: 16 amino acids. The CDR3 sequence is CASSLPGTANTGELFF. Written as DNA, the CDR3 is TGCGCCAGCAGCTTACCCGGGACAGCGAACACCGGGGAGCTGTTTTTT. The whole variable domain, filled in from reference TRBV5-1 and TRBJ2-2, reads KAGVTQTPRYLIKTRGQQVTLSCSPISGHRSVSWYQQTPGQGLQFLFEYFSETQRNKGNFPGRFSGRQFSNSRSEMNVSTLELGDSALYLCASSLPGTANTGELFFGEGSRLTVL.

The rearrangement joins TRBV30 to TRBJ2-3; 9 bases are a match to TRBD2. The CDR3 is made up of 14 amino acids. V was clipped by 0 bases and J by 4 bases; unmatched bases: 2. Germline CDR1 and CDR2: GTSNPN and SVGIG (reference sequence). The CDR3 loop is CAWSVSGSPDTQYF. The DNA of the CDR3 is TGTGCCTGGAGTGTTAGCGGGAGTCCAGATACGCAGTATTTT.

This clone was seen once. The V call is TRBV19, the J call TRBJ2-3; D may be TRBD2 (6 bases). Deletions cut 2 bases from V and 0 bases from J, with 12 bases between. The CDR3 has 16 amino acids. Germline V lookup: CDR1 LNHDA, CDR2 SQIVND (reference sequence). The CDR3 DNA follows: TGTGCCAGTAGTATAACCATAGCGGCTAGCACAGATACGCAGTATTTT. It yields the protein CASSITIAASTDTQYF.

This clone was seen once. The chain carries TRBV9 and TRBJ2-3, with D maybe TRBD2 (6 bases). The V gene's germline CDR1 is SGDLS and CDR2 YYNGEE. This CDR3 contains 12 residues. Trimming shortened V by 4 bases and J by 8 bases, and 11 bases separated the two germline ends. CDR3 nucleotide sequence: TGTGCCAGCAGCTTTCTCGGGGGTACGCAGTATTTT. Amino acids: CASSFLGGTQYF.

The genes are TRBV5-1 and TRBJ2-7; TRBD2 matches 14 bases. CDR3 length: 14 residues. The V and J ends lost 4 bases and 8 bases, in that order; junction bases with no gene match: 5. CDR1 and CDR2 (germline): SGHRS, YFSETQ. The CDR3 nucleotides are TGCGCCAGCAGCGCCGGACTAGCGGGGGGCCAGCAGTACTTC. Translated, it gives CASSAGLAGGQQYF.

V is TRBV7-9 and J is TRBJ2-3, with a possible D match to TRBD1 (6 bases). The V and J ends lost 4 bases and 5 bases respectively, with 10 bases between them. Germline V gives CDR1 SEHNR, CDR2 FQNEAQ (reference sequence). The CDR3 is 13 residues long. The DNA of the CDR3 is TGTGCCAGCAGCTGGGCACAGGGAGATACGCAGTATTTT. Residues: CASSWAQGDTQYF.

The V gene is TRBV29-1, the J gene TRBJ1-2; a possible D gene is TRBD1 (5 bases). Trimming removed 7 bases at V and 1 base at J, with 10 bases between. Germline lookup yields CDR1 SQVTM and CDR2 ANQGSEA. The CDR3 length is 12 residues. The CDR3 loop is CSASDINYGYTF. The DNA of the CDR3 is TGCAGCGCCTCGGACATTAACTATGGCTACACCTTC.

This sequence joins TRBV2 and TRBJ1-1; 9 bases are a match to TRBD1. V gave up 4 bases and J gave up 3 bases; unmatched junction bases: 6. Germline CDR1 is SNHLY and CDR2 is FYNNEI. The CDR3 is 15 amino acids. The DNA of the CDR3 is TGTGCCAGCAGTGTACAGGGGGCGCCTCACACTGAAGCTTTCTTT. Translation gives CASSVQGAPHTEAFF.

The J gene is TRBJ2-7, the V gene TRBV4-2, with TRBD1 identical over 8 bases. The V gene end was trimmed by 4 bases and the J gene end by 3 bases; junction bases not matched to a gene: 11. This CDR3 has 16 residues. CDR1 and CDR2 (germline): LGHNA, YNFKEQ. CDR3 coding DNA: TGTGCCAGCAGCCCCTATCCGGGACAGGCATTCTACGAGCAGTACTTC. Residues: CASSPYPGQAFYEQYF.

The V gene is TRBV12-5, the J gene TRBJ2-7; tentatively, D is TRBD2 (5 bases). V was cut by 6 bases and J by 3 bases, with 15 bases left in between. Germline loops: CDR1 LGHNT, CDR2 FRNRAP. There are 14 residues in the CDR3. The CDR3 reads CASGPGQRDYEQYF. CDR3 sequence (DNA): TGTGCTAGTGGCCCCGGGCAGAGGGACTACGAGCAGTACTTC.

This clone was counted a single time. This chain links TRBV18 with TRBJ2-2, with 7 bases fitting TRBD1. This CDR3 spans 15 amino acids. Germline CDR1 and CDR2: KGHSH and LQKENI. V lost 5 bases and J lost 4; bases outside the gene matches: 7. The CDR3 here is CASSRRQGRTGELFF. The CDR3, as DNA: TGTGCCAGCTCAAGGAGACAGGGTCGCACCGGGGAGCTGTTTTTT.

The chain has TRBV10-3 and TRBJ2-7; TRBD1 is a possible D gene (5 bases). With 3 bases removed from V and 2 bases from J, the gap between germline ends came to 17 bases. Germline V gives CDR1 ENHRY, CDR2 SYGVKD. The CDR3 sequence is 16 residues long. CDR3 residues: CAISDPPKGNAYEQYF. The DNA for the CDR3 is TGTGCCATCAGTGACCCCCCCAAGGGGAATGCCTACGAGCAGTACTTC.

V usage is TRBV7-9 and J usage is TRBJ1-1; unclear D gene. V was cut by 8 bases and J by 6 bases, with 13 bases left in between. The CDR3 runs 12 residues. The germline V gene has CDR1 SEHNR and CDR2 FQNEAQ (reference sequence). The DNA for the CDR3 is TGTGCCAGCGCGGCCTTGGGCGCTGAAGCTTTCTTT. Encoded protein: CASAALGAEAFF. Based on the CDR3 plus reference TRBV7-9 and TRBJ1-1, the full variable domain is DTGVSQNPRHKITKRGQNVTFRCDPISEHNRLYWYRQTLGQGPEFLTYFQNEAQLEKSRLLSDRFSAERPKGSFSTLEIQRTEQGDSAMYLCASAALGAEAFFGQGTRLTVV.

J is TRBJ1-5 and V is TRBV20-1; D call uncertain. This CDR3 is built from 11 residues. V was pared by 1 base and J by 10 bases, with 8 bases between. Germline V gene lookup returns CDR1 DFQATT and CDR2 SNEGSKA (reference sequence). The CDR3 spells CSARASEPQHF. The CDR3 nucleotides read TGCAGTGCTAGAGCTTCGGAACCCCAGCATTTT.

This rearrangement joins TRBV7-2 to TRBJ2-5; the D gene is possibly TRBD1 (6 bases). CDR3 length equals 14 residues. CDR1 SGHTA and CDR2 FQGNSA come from the germline V gene. Between the trimmed V and J ends, which lost 3 bases and 0 bases, there was a span of 8 bases. The CDR3 DNA sequence: TGTGCCAGCAGCTTGGACAGATACCAAGAGACCCAGTACTTC. Translating it yields CASSLDRYQETQYF.

This clone was detected only a few times. The gene calls are TRBV7-2 and TRBJ1-5; a possible D gene is TRBD1 (6 bases). This CDR3 is built from 16 residues. With 5 bases removed from V and 1 base from J, the gap between germline ends came to 15 bases. In germline, CDR1 is SGHTA, CDR2 FQGNSA. DNA of the CDR3: TGTGCCAGCAGCCGATGGGGGGCCGAGAGCAATCAGCCCCAGCATTTT. It is translated as CASSRWGAESNQPQHF.

The chain combines TRBV19 with TRBJ2-1; 13 positions match TRBD2. V lost 6 bases and J lost 10; bases outside the gene matches: 9. The CDR3 is made up of 15 amino acids. The V gene's germline CDR1 is LNHDA and CDR2 SQIVND (reference sequence). In DNA form, the CDR3 reads TGTGCCAGTAGCATACTAGCGGGAGGGCCTGGGGAGCAGTTCTTC. It is translated as CASSILAGGPGEQFF.

The genes are TRBV5-4 and TRBJ1-4; D is perhaps TRBD1 (6 bases). This CDR3 has 15 residues. The V gene's germline CDR1 is SGHNT and CDR2 YYREEE (reference sequence). Trimming cost V 0 bases and J 6 bases, with 12 bases left between them. The CDR3 nucleotides read TGTGCCAGCAGCTTGGGGGCAGGGGCGGATGAAAAACTGTTTTTT. This translates into CASSLGAGADEKLFF.

This rearrangement joins TRBV7-6 to TRBJ2-7, with D perhaps TRBD1 (6 bases). CDR1 and CDR2 (germline): SGHVS, FNYEAQ. The CDR3 loop spans 12 amino acids. Between the trimmed V and J ends, which lost 4 bases and 5 bases, there was a span of 9 bases. The DNA of the CDR3 is TGTGCCAGCAGCTACAGGGACCACGAGCAGTACTTC. Its protein product is CASSYRDHEQYF.

The V and J genes are TRBV11-3 and TRBJ2-2; D may be TRBD2 (6 bases). Germline CDR1 SGHNT, CDR2 YENEEA. V was shortened by 5 bases and J by 9 bases, with 13 bases between the two germline ends. This CDR3 contains 13 residues. This CDR3 is CASSTGTARELFF. For the CDR3, the DNA is TGTGCCAGCAGCACCGGGACTGCCAGGGAGCTGTTTTTT.

The chain combines TRBV11-2 with TRBJ1-2, with 10 bases identical to TRBD1. CDR1 is SGHAT, CDR2 FQNNGV, per germline. The CDR3 has 15 amino acids. The junction had 8 bases not matched to a gene; V was cut back by 4 bases and J by 6 bases. The CDR3 loop is CASSSLRDRGDGYTF. In nucleotides, the CDR3 is TGTGCCAGCAGCTCCCTCCGGGACAGGGGTGATGGCTACACCTTC.

The chain joins TRBV2 to TRBJ2-2, with TRBD2 as a possible D gene (6 bases). This CDR3 has 12 amino acids. Trimming pared 11 bases from V and 3 bases from J, leaving 10 bases between. The V gene's germline CDR1 is SNHLY and CDR2 FYNNEI. The CDR3 reads CAGGQDTGELFF. In nucleotides, the CDR3 is TGTGCCGGAGGGCAGGACACCGGGGAGCTGTTTTTT.

The J gene is TRBJ1-4, the V gene TRBV19; TRBD1 agrees at 7 bases. Looked up from germline, CDR1 is LNHDA and CDR2 is SQIVND (reference sequence). This CDR3 region has 14 residues. With V trimmed by 6 bases and J by 4 bases, 5 bases remained unmatched. The CDR3 loop is CASSQDRINEKLFF. The CDR3 region has the DNA TGTGCCAGTAGCCAGGACAGGATTAATGAAAAACTGTTTTTT.

The rearrangement links TRBV19 to TRBJ2-7, with 7 bases that match TRBD2. Trimming at V came to 2 bases and at J to 3 bases, leaving 7 bases not matched to a gene. The CDR3 runs 15 residues. In germline, CDR1 is LNHDA, CDR2 SQIVND (reference sequence). CDR3 sequence (DNA): TGTGCCAGTAGTATACTTGGCGGGAGTAGCTACGAGCAGTACTTC. Amino acids: CASSILGGSSYEQYF. The variable domain in full, with the rest retrieved from reference TRBV19 and TRBJ2-7, is DGGITQSPKYLFRKEGQNVTLSCEQNLNHDAMYWYRQDPGQGLRLIYYSQIVNDFQKGDIAEGYSVSREKKESFPLTVTSAQKNPTAFYLCASSILGGSSYEQYFGPGTRLTVT.

This clone turned up a few times. The chain links TRBV6-6 to TRBJ1-1, with TRBD1 identical over 8 bases. There are 13 residues in the CDR3. Per germline, CDR1 MNHNY and CDR2 SVGAGI (reference sequence). With 6 bases clipped from V and 5 bases from J, the junction kept 5 bases outside the gene matches. This CDR3 is CASRYTGGTEAFF. CDR3 in DNA: TGTGCCAGCAGGTACACAGGGGGGACTGAAGCTTTCTTT.

The V call is TRBV30, the J call TRBJ1-5; 7 nucleotides match TRBD1. V shed 1 base and J 7 bases; nucleotides not matched to a gene: 7. CDR3 length: 14 amino acids. Germline V gene sequence: CDR1 GTSNPN, CDR2 SVGIG (reference sequence). The CDR3 spells CAWSGQGFFQPQHF. The CDR3 coding sequence is TGTGCCTGGAGTGGACAGGGCTTCTTCCAGCCCCAGCATTTT.

The chain is built from TRBV7-9 and TRBJ2-3; perhaps TRBD2 as D (6 bases). The V and J ends lost 5 bases and 2 bases respectively, with 17 bases between them. Germline-derived CDR1 and CDR2 are SEHNR and FQNEAQ (reference sequence). The CDR3 totals 16 residues. The CDR3 sequence: CASSLAGGANTDTQYF. The CDR3, as DNA: TGTGCCAGCAGCCTCGCCGGGGGAGCTAACACAGATACGCAGTATTTT.

The chain links TRBV7-3 to TRBJ2-3; tentative D call: TRBD2 (5 bases). Per the germline V gene, CDR1 is SGHTA and CDR2 is FQGTGA. V gave up 2 bases and J gave up 3 bases, with 24 bases separating them. The CDR3 runs to 19 residues. This chain's CDR3 is CASSLFPPSPSWKTDTQYF. In DNA, the CDR3 is TGTGCCAGCAGCTTATTTCCTCCGTCCCCTAGCTGGAAAACAGATACGCAGTATTTT.

The chain combines TRBV6-6 with TRBJ2-7; TRBD1 matches at 7 bases. Germline V CDR1 and CDR2: MNHNY, SVGAGI (reference sequence). There are 14 residues in the CDR3. Trimming cost V 0 bases and J 2 bases; bases outside gene matches: 1. The CDR3 spells CASSYSQGTYEQYF. The CDR3 bases are TGTGCCAGCAGTTACTCACAGGGGACCTACGAGCAGTACTTC.

This clone has a single count. The chain carries TRBV7-9 and TRBJ1-1; D gene uncertain. V lost 2 bases to trimming and J lost 3 bases, with 4 bases between them. This CDR3 comprises 12 residues. CDR1 and CDR2 (germline): SEHNR, FQNEAQ (reference sequence). CDR3 DNA sequence: TGTGCCAGCAGCTTACCGTACACTGAAGCTTTCTTT. Its translation is CASSLPYTEAFF.

This clone was seen a few times. V gene TRBV21-1 combines with J gene TRBJ1-2; the DNA was not compared with TRBD1, the D call given in the table. TRBV21-1 is flagged as a pseudogene. The CDR3 length is 12 residues. CDR3 in DNA: TGTGCCAGCGCCCACCCCCCCGACACCTACACCTTC. This encodes CASAHPPDTYTF.